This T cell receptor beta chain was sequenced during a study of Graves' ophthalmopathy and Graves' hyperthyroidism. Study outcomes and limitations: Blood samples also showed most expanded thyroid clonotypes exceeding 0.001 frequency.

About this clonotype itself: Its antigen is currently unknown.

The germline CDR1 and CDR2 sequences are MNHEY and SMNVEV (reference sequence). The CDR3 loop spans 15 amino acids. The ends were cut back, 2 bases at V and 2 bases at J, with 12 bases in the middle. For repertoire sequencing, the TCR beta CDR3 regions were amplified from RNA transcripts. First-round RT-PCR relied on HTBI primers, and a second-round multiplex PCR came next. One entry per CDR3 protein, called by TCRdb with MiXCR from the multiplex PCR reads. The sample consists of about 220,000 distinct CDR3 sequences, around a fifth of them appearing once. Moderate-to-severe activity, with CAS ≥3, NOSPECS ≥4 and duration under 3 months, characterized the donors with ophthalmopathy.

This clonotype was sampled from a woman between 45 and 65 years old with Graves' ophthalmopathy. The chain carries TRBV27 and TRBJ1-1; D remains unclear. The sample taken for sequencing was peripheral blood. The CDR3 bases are TGTGCCAGCAGTTTAAGGCACGGAACAAACACTGAAGCTTTCTTT. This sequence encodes CASSLRHGTNTEAFF.